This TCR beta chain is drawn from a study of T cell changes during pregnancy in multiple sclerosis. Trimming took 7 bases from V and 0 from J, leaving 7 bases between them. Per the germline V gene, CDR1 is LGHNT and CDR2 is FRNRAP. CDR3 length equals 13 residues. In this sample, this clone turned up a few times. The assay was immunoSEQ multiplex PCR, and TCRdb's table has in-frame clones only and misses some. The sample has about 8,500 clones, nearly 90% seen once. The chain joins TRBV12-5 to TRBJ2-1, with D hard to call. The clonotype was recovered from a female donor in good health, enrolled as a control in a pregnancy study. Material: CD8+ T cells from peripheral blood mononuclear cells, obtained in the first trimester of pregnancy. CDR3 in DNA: TGTGCTAGTGTCCATAGCTCCTACAATGAGCAGTTCTTC. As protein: CASVHSSYNEQFF.